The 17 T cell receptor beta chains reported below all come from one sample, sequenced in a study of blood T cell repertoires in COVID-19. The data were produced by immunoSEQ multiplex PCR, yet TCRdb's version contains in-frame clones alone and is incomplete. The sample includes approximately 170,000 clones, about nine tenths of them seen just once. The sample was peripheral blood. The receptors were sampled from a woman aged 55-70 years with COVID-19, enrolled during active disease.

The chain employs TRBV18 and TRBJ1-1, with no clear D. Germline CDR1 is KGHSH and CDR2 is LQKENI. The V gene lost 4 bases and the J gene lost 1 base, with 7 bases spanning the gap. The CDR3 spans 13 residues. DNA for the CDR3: TGTGCCAGCTCACGAGACAAGAACACTGAAGCTTTCTTT. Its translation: CASSRDKNTEAFF.

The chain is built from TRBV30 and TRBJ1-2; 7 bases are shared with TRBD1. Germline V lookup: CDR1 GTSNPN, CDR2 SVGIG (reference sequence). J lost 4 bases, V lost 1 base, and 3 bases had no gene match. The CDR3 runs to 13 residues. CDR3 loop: CAWSDRGSYGYTF. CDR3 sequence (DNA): TGTGCCTGGAGTGACAGGGGAAGCTATGGCTACACCTTC.

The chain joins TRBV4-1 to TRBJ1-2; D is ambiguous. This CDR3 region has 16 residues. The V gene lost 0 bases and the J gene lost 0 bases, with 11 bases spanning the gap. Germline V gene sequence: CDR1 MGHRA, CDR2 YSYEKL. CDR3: CASSQETARPNYGYTF. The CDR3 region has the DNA TGCGCCAGCAGCCAAGAAACAGCCCGCCCTAACTATGGCTACACCTTC.

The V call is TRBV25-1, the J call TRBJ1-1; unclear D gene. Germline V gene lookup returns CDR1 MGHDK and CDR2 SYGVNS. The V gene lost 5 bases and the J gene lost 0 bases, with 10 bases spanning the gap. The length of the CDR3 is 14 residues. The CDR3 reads CASSPGSVNTEAFF. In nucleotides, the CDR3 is TGTGCCAGCAGTCCCGGTTCGGTGAACACTGAAGCTTTCTTT.

The CDR3 sequence: CAKTTQGEQFF. CDR3 DNA: TGTGCCAAAACGACCCAGGGGGAGCAGTTCTTC. This chain uses TRBV6-4 with TRBJ2-1, with D tentatively TRBD1 (6 bases). The V end lost 10 bases, the J end lost 10 bases, and 14 bases lay between the germline ends. The CDR3 length is 11 residues. Per germline, CDR1 MRHNA and CDR2 SNTAGT.

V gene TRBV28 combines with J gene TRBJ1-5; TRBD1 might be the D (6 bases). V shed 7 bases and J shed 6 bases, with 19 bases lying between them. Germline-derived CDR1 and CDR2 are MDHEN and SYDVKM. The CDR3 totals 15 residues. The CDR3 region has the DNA TGTGCCAGCACCCCGGGGGGGGCTCGAGTTCAGCCCCAGCATTTT. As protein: CASTPGGARVQPQHF.

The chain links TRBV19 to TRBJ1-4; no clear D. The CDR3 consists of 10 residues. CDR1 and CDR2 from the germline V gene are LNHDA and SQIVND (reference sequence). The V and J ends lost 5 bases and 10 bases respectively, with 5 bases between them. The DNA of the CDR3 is TGTGCCAGTAGTTACGGAAAACTGTTTTTT. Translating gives CASSYGKLFF.

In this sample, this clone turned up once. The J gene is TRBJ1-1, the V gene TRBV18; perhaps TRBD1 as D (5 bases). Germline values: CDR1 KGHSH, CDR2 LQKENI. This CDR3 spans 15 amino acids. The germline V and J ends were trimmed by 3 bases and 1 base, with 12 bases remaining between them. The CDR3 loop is CASSPPDTRNTEAFF. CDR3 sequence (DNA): TGTGCCAGCTCACCGCCGGACACGAGGAACACTGAAGCTTTCTTT.

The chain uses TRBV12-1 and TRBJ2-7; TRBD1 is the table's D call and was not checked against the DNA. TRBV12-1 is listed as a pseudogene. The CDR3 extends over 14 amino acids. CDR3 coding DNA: TGTGCCAGCAGCCTCCACGACAGCTCCTACGAGCAGTACTTC. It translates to CASSLHDSSYEQYF.

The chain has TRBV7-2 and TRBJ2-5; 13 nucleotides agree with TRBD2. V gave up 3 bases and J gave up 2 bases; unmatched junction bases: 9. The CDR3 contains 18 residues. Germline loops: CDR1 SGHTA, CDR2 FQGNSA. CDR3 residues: CASSFGLAGENPQETQYF. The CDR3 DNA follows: TGTGCCAGCAGCTTCGGACTAGCGGGGGAGAACCCTCAAGAGACCCAGTACTTC. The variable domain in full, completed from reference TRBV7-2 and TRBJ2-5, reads GAGVSQSPSNKVTEKGKDVELRCDPISGHTALYWYRQSLGQGLEFLIYFQGNSAPDKSGLPSDRFSAERTGGSVSTLTIQRTQQEDSAVYLCASSFGLAGENPQETQYFGPGTRLLVL.

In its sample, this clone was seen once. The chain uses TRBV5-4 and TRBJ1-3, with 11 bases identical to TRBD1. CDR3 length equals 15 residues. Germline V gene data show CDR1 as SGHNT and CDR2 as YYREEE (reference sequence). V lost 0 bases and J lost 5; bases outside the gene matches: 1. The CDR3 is CASSLGDRGRNTIYF. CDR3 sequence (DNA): TGTGCCAGCAGCTTGGGGGACAGGGGGAGAAACACCATATATTTT.

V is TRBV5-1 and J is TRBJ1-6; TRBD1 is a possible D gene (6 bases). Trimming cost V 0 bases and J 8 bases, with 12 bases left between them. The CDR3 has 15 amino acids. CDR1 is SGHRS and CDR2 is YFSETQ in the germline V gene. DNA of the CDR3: TGCGCCAGCAGCTTGGGGGGGCAAGATTATTCACCCCTCCACTTT. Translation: CASSLGGQDYSPLHF.

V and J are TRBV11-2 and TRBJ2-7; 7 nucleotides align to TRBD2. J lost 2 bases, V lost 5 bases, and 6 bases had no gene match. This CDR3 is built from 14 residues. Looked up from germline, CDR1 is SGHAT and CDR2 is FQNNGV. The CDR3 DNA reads TGTGCCAGCAGCCCCTCTAGCGGAGCCTACGAGCAGTACTTC. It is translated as CASSPSSGAYEQYF.

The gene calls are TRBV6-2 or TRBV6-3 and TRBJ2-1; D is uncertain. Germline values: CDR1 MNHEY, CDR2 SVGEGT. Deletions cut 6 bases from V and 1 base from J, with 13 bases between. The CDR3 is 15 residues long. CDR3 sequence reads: CASSSIWASYNEQFF. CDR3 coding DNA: TGTGCCAGCAGCTCGATCTGGGCGTCCTACAATGAGCAGTTCTTC.

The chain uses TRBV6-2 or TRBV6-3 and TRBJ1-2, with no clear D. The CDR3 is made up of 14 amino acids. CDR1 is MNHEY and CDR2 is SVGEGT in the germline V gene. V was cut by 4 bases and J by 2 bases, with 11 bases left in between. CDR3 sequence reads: CASSSPPENYGYTF. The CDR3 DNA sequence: TGTGCCAGCAGTTCCCCCCCGGAGAACTATGGCTACACCTTC.

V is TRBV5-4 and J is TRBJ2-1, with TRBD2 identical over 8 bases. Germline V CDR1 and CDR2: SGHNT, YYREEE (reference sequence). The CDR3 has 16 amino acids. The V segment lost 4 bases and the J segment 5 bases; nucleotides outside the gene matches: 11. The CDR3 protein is CASSPRRSGGNNEQFF. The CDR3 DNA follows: TGTGCCAGCAGCCCGAGACGGAGCGGGGGCAACAATGAGCAGTTCTTC.

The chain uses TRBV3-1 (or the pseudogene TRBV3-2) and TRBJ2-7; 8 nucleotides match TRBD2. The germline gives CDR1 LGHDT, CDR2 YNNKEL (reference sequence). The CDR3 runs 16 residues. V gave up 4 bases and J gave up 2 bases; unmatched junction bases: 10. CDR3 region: CASSPYRPAGAYEQYF. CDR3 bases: TGTGCCAGCAGCCCTTACCGTCCAGCGGGAGCCTACGAGCAGTACTTC.